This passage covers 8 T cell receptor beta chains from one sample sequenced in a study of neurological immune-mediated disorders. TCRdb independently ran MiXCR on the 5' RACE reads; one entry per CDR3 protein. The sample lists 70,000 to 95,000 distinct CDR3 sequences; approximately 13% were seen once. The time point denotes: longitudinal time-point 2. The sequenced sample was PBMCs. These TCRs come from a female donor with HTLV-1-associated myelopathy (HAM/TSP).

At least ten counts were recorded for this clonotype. CDR3 bases: TGTGCCACTTGGGACAGGGAAAACACCGGGGAGCTGTTTTTT. Its protein is CATWDRENTGELFF. The chain recombines TRBV10-3 with TRBJ2-2; 9 positions match TRBD1. The CDR3 has 14 residues. Germline CDR1 reads ENHRY; CDR2 reads SYGVKD. V lost 10 bases and J lost 2; bases outside the gene matches: 5.

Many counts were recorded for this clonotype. CDR3 DNA: TGTGCCAGCAGTATGAACAGGGGGGGTCAGCCCCAGCATTTT. This translates into CASSMNRGGQPQHF. V usage is TRBV12-3 or TRBV12-4 and J usage is TRBJ1-5; 8 bases are a match to TRBD1. The CDR3 is made up of 14 amino acids. The trim removed 5 bases at V and 6 bases at J, leaving 6 bases unmatched.

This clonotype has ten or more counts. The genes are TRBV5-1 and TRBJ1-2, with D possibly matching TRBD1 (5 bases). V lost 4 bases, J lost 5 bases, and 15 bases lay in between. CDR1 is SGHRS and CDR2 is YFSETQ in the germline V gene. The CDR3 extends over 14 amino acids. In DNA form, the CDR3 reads TGCGCCAGCAGCCCGGCGGGGGGAGGATATGGCTACACCTTC. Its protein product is CASSPAGGGYGYTF.

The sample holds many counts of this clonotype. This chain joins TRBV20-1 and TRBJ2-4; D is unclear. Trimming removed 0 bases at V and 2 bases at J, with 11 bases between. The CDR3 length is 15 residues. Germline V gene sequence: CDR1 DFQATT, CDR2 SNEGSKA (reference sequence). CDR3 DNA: TGCAGTGCTAGAGAGGGCGGCAGCCCCAAAAACATTCAGTACTTC. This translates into CSAREGGSPKNIQYF.

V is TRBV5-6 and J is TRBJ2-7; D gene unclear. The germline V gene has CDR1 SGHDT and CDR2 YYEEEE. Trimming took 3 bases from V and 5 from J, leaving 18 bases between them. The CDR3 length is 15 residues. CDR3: CASSWNLRVEHEQYF. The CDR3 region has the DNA TGTGCCAGCAGCTGGAACCTACGGGTCGAACACGAGCAGTACTTC.

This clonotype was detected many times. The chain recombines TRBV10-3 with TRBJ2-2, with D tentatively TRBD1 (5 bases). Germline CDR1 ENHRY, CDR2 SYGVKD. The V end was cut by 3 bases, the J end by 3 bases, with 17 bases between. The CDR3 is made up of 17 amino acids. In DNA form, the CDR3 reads TGTGCCATCAGTGACTCCCGGCAGGGATCCCACACCGGGGAGCTGTTTTTT. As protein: CAISDSRQGSHTGELFF.

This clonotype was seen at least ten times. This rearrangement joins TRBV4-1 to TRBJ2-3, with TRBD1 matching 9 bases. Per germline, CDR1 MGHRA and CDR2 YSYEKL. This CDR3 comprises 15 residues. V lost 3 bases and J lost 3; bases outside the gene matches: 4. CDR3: CASSHRDRETDTQYF. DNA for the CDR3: TGCGCCAGCAGCCACCGGGACAGGGAAACAGATACGCAGTATTTT.

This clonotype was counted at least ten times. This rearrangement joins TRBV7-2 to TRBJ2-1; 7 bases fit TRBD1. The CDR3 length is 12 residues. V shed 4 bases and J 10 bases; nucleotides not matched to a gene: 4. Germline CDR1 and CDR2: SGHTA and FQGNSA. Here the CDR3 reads CASSSPGQEQFF. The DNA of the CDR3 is TGTGCCAGCAGCTCCCCGGGACAGGAGCAGTTCTTC. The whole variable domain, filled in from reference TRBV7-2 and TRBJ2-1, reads GAGVSQSPSNKVTEKGKDVELRCDPISGHTALYWYRQSLGQGLEFLIYFQGNSAPDKSGLPSDRFSAERTGGSVSTLTIQRTQQEDSAVYLCASSSPGQEQFFGPGTRLTVL.